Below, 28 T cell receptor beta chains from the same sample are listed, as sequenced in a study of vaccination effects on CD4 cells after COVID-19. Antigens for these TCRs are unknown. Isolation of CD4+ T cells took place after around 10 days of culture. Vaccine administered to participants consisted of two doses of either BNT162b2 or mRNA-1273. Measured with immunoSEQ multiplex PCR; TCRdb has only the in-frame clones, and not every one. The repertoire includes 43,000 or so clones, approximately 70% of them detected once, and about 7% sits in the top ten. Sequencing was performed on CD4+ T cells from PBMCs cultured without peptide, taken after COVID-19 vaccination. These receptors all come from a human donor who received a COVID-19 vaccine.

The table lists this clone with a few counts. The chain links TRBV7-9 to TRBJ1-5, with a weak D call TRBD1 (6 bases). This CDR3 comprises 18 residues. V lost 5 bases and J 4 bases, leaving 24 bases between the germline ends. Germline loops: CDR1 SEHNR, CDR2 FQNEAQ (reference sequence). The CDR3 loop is CASSAKNARGLRNQPQHF. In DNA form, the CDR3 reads TGTGCCAGCAGCGCCAAAAACGCCAGGGGATTGAGGAATCAGCCCCAGCATTTT.

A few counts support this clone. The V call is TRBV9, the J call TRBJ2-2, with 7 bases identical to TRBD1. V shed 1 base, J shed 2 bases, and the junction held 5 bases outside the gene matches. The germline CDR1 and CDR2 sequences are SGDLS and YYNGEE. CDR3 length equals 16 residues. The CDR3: CASSVHRGINTGELFF. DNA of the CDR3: TGTGCCAGCAGCGTACACAGGGGAATTAACACCGGGGAGCTGTTTTTT. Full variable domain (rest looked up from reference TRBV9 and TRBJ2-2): DSGVTQTPKHLITATGQRVTLRCSPRSGDLSVYWYQQSLDQGLQFLIQYYNGEERAKGNILERFSAQQFPDLHSELNLSSLELGDSALYFCASSVHRGINTGELFFGEGSRLTVL.

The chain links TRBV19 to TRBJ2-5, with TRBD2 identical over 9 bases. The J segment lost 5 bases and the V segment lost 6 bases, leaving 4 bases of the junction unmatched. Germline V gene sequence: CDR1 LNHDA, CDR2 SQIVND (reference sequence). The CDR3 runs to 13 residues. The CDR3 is CASRGLAGETQYF. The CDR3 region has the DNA TGTGCCAGTAGGGGACTAGCCGGGGAGACCCAGTACTTC.

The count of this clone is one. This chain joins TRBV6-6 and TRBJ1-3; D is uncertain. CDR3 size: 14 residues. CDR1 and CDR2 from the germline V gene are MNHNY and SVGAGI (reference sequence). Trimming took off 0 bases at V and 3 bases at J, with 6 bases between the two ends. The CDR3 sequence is CASSYSTSGNTIYF. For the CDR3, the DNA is TGTGCCAGCAGTTACTCGACCAGTGGAAACACCATATATTTT.

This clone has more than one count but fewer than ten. The CDR3 loop is CASTSGQGHQETQYF. Written as DNA, the CDR3 is TGTGCCAGCACTTCAGGTCAAGGTCACCAAGAGACCCAGTACTTC. The rearrangement links TRBV25-1 to TRBJ2-5; D is uncertain. This CDR3 has 15 residues. V was cut by 7 bases and J by 0 bases, with 15 bases left in between. The germline V gene has CDR1 MGHDK and CDR2 SYGVNS.

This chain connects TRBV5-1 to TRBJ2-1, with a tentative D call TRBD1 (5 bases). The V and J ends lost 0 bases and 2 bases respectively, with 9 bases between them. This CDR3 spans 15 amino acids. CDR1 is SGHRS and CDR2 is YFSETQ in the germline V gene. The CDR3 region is CASSLGQGPYNEQFF. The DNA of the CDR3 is TGCGCCAGCAGCTTGGGCCAGGGTCCCTACAATGAGCAGTTCTTC.

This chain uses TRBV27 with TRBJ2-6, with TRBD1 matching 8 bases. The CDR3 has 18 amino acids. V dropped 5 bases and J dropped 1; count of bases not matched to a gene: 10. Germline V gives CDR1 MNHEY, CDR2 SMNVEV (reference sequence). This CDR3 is CASSPAGTGGSGANVLTF. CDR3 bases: TGTGCCAGCAGTCCCGCCGGGACAGGAGGGTCTGGGGCCAACGTCCTGACTTTC.

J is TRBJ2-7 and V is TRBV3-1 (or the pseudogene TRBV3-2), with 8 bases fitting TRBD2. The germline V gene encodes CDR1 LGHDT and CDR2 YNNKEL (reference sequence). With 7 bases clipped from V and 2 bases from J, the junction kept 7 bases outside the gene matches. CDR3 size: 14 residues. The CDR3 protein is CASTFSGSPYEQYF. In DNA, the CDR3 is TGTGCCAGCACATTCAGCGGGAGCCCCTACGAGCAGTACTTC.

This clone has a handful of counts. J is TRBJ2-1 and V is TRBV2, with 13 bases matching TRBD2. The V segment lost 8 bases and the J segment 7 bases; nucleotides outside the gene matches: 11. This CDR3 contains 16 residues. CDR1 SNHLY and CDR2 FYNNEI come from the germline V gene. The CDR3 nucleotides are TGTGCCAGCTCCCGGTCCGGACTAGCGGGAGTTAATGAGCAGTTCTTC. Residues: CASSRSGLAGVNEQFF.

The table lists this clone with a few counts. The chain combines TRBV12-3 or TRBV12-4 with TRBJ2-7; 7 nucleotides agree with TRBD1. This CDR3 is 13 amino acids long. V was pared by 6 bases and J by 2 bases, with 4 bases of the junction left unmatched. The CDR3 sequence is CASSRQGTYEQYF. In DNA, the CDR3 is TGTGCCAGCAGCAGACAGGGTACCTACGAGCAGTACTTC.

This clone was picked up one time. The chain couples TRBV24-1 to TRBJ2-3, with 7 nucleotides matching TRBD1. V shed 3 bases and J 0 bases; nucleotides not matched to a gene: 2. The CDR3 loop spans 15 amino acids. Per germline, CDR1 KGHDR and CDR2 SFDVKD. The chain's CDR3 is CATSDRTGSTDTQYF. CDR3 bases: TGTGCCACCAGTGATCGGACAGGAAGCACAGATACGCAGTATTTT.

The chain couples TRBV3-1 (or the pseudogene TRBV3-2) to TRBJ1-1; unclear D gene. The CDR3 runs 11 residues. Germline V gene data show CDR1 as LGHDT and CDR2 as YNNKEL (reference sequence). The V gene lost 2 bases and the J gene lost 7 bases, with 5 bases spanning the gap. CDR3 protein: CASSQIGEAFF. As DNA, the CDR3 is TGTGCCAGCAGCCAAATCGGTGAAGCTTTCTTT.

The CDR3 spells CASSQDTQGSYGYTF. The CDR3 DNA reads as TGCGCCAGCAGCCAAGATACCCAGGGTAGCTATGGCTACACCTTC. V is TRBV4-1 and J is TRBJ1-2, with D possibly matching TRBD1 (5 bases). The V end was cut by 0 bases, the J end by 4 bases, with 12 bases between. The CDR3 sequence is 15 residues long. Germline V gene data show CDR1 as MGHRA and CDR2 as YSYEKL.

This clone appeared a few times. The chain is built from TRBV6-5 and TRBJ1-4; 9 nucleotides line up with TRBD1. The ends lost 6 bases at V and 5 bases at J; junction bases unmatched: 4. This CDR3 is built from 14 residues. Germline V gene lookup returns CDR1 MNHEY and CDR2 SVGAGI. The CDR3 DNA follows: TGTGCCAGCAGAGTTGGACAGGGGAATGAAAAACTGTTTTTT. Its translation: CASRVGQGNEKLFF.

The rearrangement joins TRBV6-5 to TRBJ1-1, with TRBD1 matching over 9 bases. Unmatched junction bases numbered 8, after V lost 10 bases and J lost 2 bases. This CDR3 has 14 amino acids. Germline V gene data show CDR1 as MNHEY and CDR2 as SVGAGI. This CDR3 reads CATQAGQGNTEAFF. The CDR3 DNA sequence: TGTGCCACCCAAGCGGGACAGGGTAACACTGAAGCTTTCTTT.

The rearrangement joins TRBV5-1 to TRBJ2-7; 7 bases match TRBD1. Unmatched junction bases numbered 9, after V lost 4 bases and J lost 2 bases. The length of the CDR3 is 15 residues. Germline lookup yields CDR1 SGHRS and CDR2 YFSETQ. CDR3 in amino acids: CASSVDWTGAYEQYF. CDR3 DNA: TGCGCCAGCAGCGTGGACTGGACAGGAGCCTACGAGCAGTACTTC.

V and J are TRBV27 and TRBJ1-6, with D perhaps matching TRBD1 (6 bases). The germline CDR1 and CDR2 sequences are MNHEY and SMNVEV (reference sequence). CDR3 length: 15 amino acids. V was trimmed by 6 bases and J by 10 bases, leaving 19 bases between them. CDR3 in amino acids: CASSLDPGVVSPLHF. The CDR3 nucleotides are TGTGCCAGCAGCTTAGACCCAGGGGTTGTGTCACCCCTCCACTTT.

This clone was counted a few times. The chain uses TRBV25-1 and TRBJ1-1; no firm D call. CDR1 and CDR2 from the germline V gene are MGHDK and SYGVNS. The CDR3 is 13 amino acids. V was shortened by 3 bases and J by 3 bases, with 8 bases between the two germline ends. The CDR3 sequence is CASSEGTYTEAFF. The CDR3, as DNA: TGTGCCAGCAGTGAGGGTACGTACACTGAAGCTTTCTTT.

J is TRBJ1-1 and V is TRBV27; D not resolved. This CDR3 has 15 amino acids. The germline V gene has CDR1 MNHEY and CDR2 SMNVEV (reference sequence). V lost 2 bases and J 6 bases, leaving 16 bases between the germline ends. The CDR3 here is CASSLQLGMTSEAFF. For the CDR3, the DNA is TGTGCCAGCAGTTTACAATTGGGAATGACCTCTGAAGCTTTCTTT.

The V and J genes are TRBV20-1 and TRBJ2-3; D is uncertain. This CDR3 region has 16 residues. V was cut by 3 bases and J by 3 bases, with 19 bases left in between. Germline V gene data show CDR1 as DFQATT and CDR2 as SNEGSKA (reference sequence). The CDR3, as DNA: TGCAGTGCTAGTACTTGGGCGACCGAAGGTACAGATACGCAGTATTTT. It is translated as CSASTWATEGTDTQYF.

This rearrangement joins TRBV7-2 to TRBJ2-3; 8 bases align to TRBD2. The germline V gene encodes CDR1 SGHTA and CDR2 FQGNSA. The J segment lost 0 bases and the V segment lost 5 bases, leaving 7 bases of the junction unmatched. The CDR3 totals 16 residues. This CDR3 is CASSLRAGASTDTQYF. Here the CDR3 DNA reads TGTGCCAGCAGCCTACGAGCGGGGGCTAGCACAGATACGCAGTATTTT.

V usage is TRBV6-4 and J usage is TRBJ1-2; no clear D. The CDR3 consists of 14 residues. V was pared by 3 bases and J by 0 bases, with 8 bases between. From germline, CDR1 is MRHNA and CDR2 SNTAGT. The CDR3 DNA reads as TGTGCCAGCAGTGAGACGGTAGCTAACTATGGCTACACCTTC. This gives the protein CASSETVANYGYTF.

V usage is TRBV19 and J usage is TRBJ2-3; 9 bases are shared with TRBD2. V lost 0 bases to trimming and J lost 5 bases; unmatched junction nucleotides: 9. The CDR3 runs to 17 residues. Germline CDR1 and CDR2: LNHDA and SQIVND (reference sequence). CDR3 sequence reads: CASSIEFGLAGRDTQYF. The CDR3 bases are TGTGCCAGTAGTATAGAGTTCGGGCTAGCGGGAAGAGATACGCAGTATTTT.

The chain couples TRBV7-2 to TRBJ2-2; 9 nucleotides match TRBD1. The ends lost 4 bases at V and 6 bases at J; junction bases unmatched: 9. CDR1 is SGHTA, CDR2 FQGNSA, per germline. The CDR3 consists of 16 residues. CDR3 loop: CASSSNRGTGSGELFF. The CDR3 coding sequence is TGTGCCAGCAGCTCTAACCGCGGGACAGGGTCCGGGGAGCTGTTTTTT.

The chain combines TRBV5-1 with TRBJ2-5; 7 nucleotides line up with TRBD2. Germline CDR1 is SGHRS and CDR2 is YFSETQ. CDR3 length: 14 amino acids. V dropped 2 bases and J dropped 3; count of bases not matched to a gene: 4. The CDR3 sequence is CASSFGLEEETQYF. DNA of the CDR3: TGCGCCAGCAGCTTCGGACTAGAAGAAGAGACCCAGTACTTC.

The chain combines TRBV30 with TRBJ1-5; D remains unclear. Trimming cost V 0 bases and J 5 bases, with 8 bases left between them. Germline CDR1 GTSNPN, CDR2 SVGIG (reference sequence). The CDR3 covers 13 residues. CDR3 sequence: CAWSVQYDQPQHF. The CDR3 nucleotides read TGTGCCTGGAGTGTACAGTATGATCAGCCCCAGCATTTT.

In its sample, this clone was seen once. The CDR3 DNA reads as TGCGCCAGCAGCCGGTATACAGGGGTCAATGAAAAACTGTTTTTT. It is translated as CASSRYTGVNEKLFF. This chain links TRBV4-1 with TRBJ1-4; TRBD1 matches 7 bases. The CDR3 runs to 15 residues. The V segment lost 4 bases and the J segment 5 bases; nucleotides outside the gene matches: 7. The V gene's germline CDR1 is MGHRA and CDR2 YSYEKL.

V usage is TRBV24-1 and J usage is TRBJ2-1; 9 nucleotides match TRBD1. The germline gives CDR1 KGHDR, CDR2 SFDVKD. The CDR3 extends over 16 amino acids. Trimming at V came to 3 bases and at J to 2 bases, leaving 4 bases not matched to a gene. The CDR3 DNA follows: TGTGCCACCAGTGATCAGGGACAGGGAACCTACAATGAGCAGTTCTTC. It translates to CATSDQGQGTYNEQFF.